This T cell receptor beta chain is from a study of shared clonotypes between healthy human individuals. About 280 ng DNA, roughly 30,000 T cell genomes, went into unsorted PBMC replicate PCRs. Bulk PBMC genomic DNA spanned ten immunoSEQ deep plates. TCRdb's table, derived via immunoSEQ multiplex PCR, lists solely in-frame clones and lacks some. The table lists 450,000 to 500,000 clones, roughly 85% of them singletons, with more than 10% in the top ten. Notes on this clone: Its target is unknown.

This CDR3 comprises 16 residues. Trimming at V came to 1 base and at J to 2 bases, leaving 8 bases not matched to a gene. Germline V lookup: CDR1 SGHNT, CDR2 YYREEE (reference sequence). Each of the donors was a healthy adult who was HIV-negative and had not had a recent acute infection or vaccination. Study-wide results and limits: Only blood samples were collected, and tissue repertoires likely differ.

V usage is TRBV5-4 and J usage is TRBJ2-5, with TRBD2 identical over 7 bases. Sequenced material: PBMCs. The source of this sequence is a middle-aged woman in good health. Some clones in this sample may be carry-over from other donors' samples. This CDR3 is CASSLQRGAEQETQYF. The CDR3 nucleotides read TGTGCCAGCAGCTTGCAGCGGGGCGCGGAGCAAGAGACCCAGTACTTC.